A single sample is the source of the 5 T cell receptor beta chains below, sequenced in a study of blood T cells in healthy people across ages (dated by TCRdb to between 2015 and 2017). Library prep was done by 5' RACE. The sequencer listed for this sample is Illumina HiSeq 2500. A second PCR of about 6 to 12 cycles was run with a J-beta primer mix and a sample-barcoded 5' primer. TCRdb itself trimmed the public reads at Q25 with fastp, ran MiXCR and retained productive beta chains. Rows merge per CDR3 protein into single entries with the most common DNA and genes. This sample holds 780,000 or so distinct CDR3 sequences; more than 50% were observed only once. Of the sample, around 24% is held by the ten largest clones. Specimen: blood. These receptors originate from a man aged 35-49 years in good health.

The J gene is TRBJ2-5, the V gene TRBV20-1, with TRBD1 matching over 10 bases. This CDR3 has 15 amino acids. V dropped 8 bases and J dropped 4; count of bases not matched to a gene: 13. Per the germline V gene, CDR1 is DFQATT and CDR2 is SNEGSKA (reference sequence). In DNA, the CDR3 is TGCAGTCGAAGGAGGGGGACAGGGGTAGGAGAGACCCAGTACTTC. Translation gives CSRRRGTGVGETQYF.

The chain joins TRBV28 to TRBJ1-2, with D perhaps matching TRBD1 (5 bases). Per germline, CDR1 MDHEN and CDR2 SYDVKM. Trimming took 4 bases from V and 4 from J, leaving 13 bases between them. This CDR3 is 14 amino acids long. CDR3 bases: TGTGCCAGCAGTTCCGGGACCGTCGTCTATGGCTACACCTTC. It yields the protein CASSSGTVVYGYTF.

The genes are TRBV5-1 and TRBJ2-5; D is ambiguous. Per the germline V gene, CDR1 is SGHRS and CDR2 is YFSETQ. V was clipped by 0 bases and J by 4 bases, with 10 bases between them. CDR3 length: 14 amino acids. The CDR3: CASSLASVRETQYF. DNA for the CDR3: TGCGCCAGCAGCTTGGCCTCTGTCAGAGAGACCCAGTACTTC.

The rearrangement uses TRBV5-8 and TRBJ2-7; a possible D gene is TRBD1 (6 bases). The end of the DNA aligns better with TRBJ2-5, so the J call may be wrong. Per the germline V gene, CDR1 is SGHTS and CDR2 is YDEGEE. The CDR3 is 13 residues long. The CDR3 spells CASRNQGLETQYF. CDR3 coding DNA: TGTGCCAGCAGGAACCAGGGGTTGGAGACCCAGTACTTC.

The J gene is TRBJ1-6, the V gene TRBV25-1, with 10 bases matching TRBD1. After removal of 4 bases from V and 9 bases from J, the junction contained 9 bases not matched to a gene. The CDR3 covers 16 residues. The germline gives CDR1 MGHDK, CDR2 SYGVNS. The CDR3 protein is CASSVPAGQGSSPLHF. DNA of the CDR3: TGTGCCAGCAGTGTTCCCGCGGGACAGGGGAGTTCACCCCTCCACTTT.